This T cell receptor (beta chain) was captured in a study of cytomegalovirus exposure and HLA in healthy donors. Background on the study: The 110 or so validation repertoires used a platform that matched the one used for the 550 to 800 first-cohort repertoires, as a later analysis reported.

Study results and limitations: According to a later analysis, TCR clusters from the first cohort tended to co-occur in the 110 or so validation repertoires. Published work reported that the classifier diagnosed cytomegalovirus status with high specificity and sensitivity. Some TCR beta chains (164 of them) were listed as cytomegalovirus-associated.

Notes on this clone: What it binds is unknown.

Assay used: immunoSEQ multiplex PCR; TCRdb lists only in-frame clones, some missing. The sample includes 65,000 to 85,000 clones, 85% to 95% of them seen just once. The CDR3 is 12 residues long. Germline CDR1 is LGHNA and CDR2 is YSLEER. V lost 4 bases to trimming and J lost 8 bases, with 11 bases between them. The V and J genes are TRBV4-3 and TRBJ1-2, with D unclear. Sequencing was performed on PBMCs. This TCR was recovered from a woman under 30 in good health and CMV-seronegative. The CDR3 nucleotides are TGCGCCAGCAGCCGAGGAGGCGGCGGCTACACCTTC. Protein: CASSRGGGGYTF.